The 15 T cell receptor beta chains given below trace back to one sample, sequenced in a study of breast tumors, draining lymph nodes, adjacent tissues (dated by TCRdb to 2016 to 2018). Library creation used multiplex PCR. TCRdb lists the instrument as Illumina HiSeq 2000. TCRdb trimmed public reads at Q25 via fastp, called clones via MiXCR and kept in-frame beta chains. When rows share a CDR3 protein, they turn into one entry using the most common DNA and genes. The sample table contains some 120,000 distinct CDR3 sequences; only one count was recorded for 15% to 20% of them. Over 3% of the sample rests with the top ten. The lymph node samples were taken from the axillary draining lymph nodes of breast cancer patients. Material: axillary lymph node tissue. All receptors derive from a female donor with breast cancer. Some clones in this sample may be carry-over from other donors' samples.

The sample holds many counts of this clonotype. The chain is built from TRBV29-1 and TRBJ2-1, with unresolved D. The CDR3 has 8 amino acids. CDR1 and CDR2 (germline): SQVTM, ANQGSEA. Trimming left V 2 bases short and J 13 bases short, with 3 bases between. The DNA of the CDR3 is TGCAGCGTTGAATCCCAGTTCTTC. Residues: CSVESQFF.

In its sample, this clonotype was seen many times. The CDR3 reads CASSESIGEQYF. The CDR3 region has the DNA TGCGCCAGCAGTGAGTCGATTGGGGAGCAGTACTTC. The chain carries TRBV10-1 and TRBJ2-7; unclear D gene. CDR1 WNHNN and CDR2 SYGVQD come from the germline V gene (reference sequence). Trimming took off 0 bases at V and 7 bases at J, with 7 bases between the two ends. CDR3 size: 12 residues.

This clonotype was seen ten or more times. The CDR3 spells CASRKGQAISYNSPLHF. The CDR3 nucleotides read TGTGCCAGCAGGAAGGGACAGGCAATCTCCTATAATTCACCCCTCCACTTT. The genes are TRBV6-6 and TRBJ1-6; TRBD1 matches at 8 bases. V dropped 6 bases and J dropped 0; count of bases not matched to a gene: 7. Per germline, CDR1 MNHNY and CDR2 SVGAGI (reference sequence). This CDR3 has 17 amino acids.

This clonotype was seen more than once but under ten times. The CDR3 coding sequence is TGTGCCAGCTCCAATAAGGGTAGTATAAACACCGGGGAGCTGTTTTTT. Amino acids: CASSNKGSINTGELFF. The rearrangement links TRBV7-6 to TRBJ2-2, with D unresolved. The V and J ends lost 8 bases and 2 bases respectively, with 18 bases between them. The CDR3 covers 16 residues. Germline V gene sequence: CDR1 SGHVS, CDR2 FNYEAQ.

This clonotype was counted ten times or more. The chain uses TRBV5-4 and TRBJ2-1; D not certain. From germline, CDR1 is SGHNT and CDR2 YYREEE (reference sequence). Trimming removed 0 bases at V and 1 base at J, with 11 bases between. This CDR3 is 16 amino acids long. The CDR3 DNA sequence: TGTGCCAGCAGCTTGGGAGGCCCCCATTCCTACAATGAGCAGTTCTTC. Translated: CASSLGGPHSYNEQFF.

The J gene is TRBJ1-5, the V gene TRBV20-1; D not certain. CDR1 and CDR2 (germline): DFQATT, SNEGSKA (reference sequence). This CDR3 contains 16 residues. Trimming took off 2 bases at V and 3 bases at J, with 17 bases between the two ends. Here the CDR3 DNA reads TGCAGTGCTAGACCTACTACAGACCCATACAATCAGCCCCAGCATTTT. Residues: CSARPTTDPYNQPQHF.

About this clonotype itself: A single base separates this from a much larger clone, so it may be a read error. This sequence joins TRBV11-3 and TRBJ2-7; no firm D call. V shed 0 bases and J shed 0 bases, with 6 bases lying between them. The CDR3 loop spans 14 amino acids. Germline V gene data show CDR1 as SGHNT and CDR2 as YENEEA. The CDR3: CASSLDPASYEQYF. CDR3 sequence (DNA): TGTGCCAGCAGCTTAGATCCGGCCTCCTACGAGCAGTACTTC.

There are many counts of this clonotype. The chain has TRBV4-2 and TRBJ2-7; D uncertain. The CDR3 is made up of 16 amino acids. Germline-derived CDR1 and CDR2 are LGHNA and YNFKEQ. The ends were cut back, 0 bases at V and 3 bases at J, with 15 bases in the middle. The CDR3 is CASSQEPRTEFYEQYF. Written as DNA, the CDR3 is TGTGCCAGCAGCCAAGAACCCAGGACCGAATTCTACGAGCAGTACTTC.

This clonotype has at least ten counts. The rearrangement uses TRBV5-1 and TRBJ2-3; 9 positions match TRBD2. This CDR3 has 16 amino acids. V trimming: 4 bases; J trimming: 3 bases; junction bases outside the gene matches: 9. The V gene's germline CDR1 is SGHRS and CDR2 YFSETQ. In DNA, the CDR3 is TGCGCCAGCAGCCCAGTGACTAGCGGACCAACAGATACGCAGTATTTT. Translated: CASSPVTSGPTDTQYF.

This clonotype was found many times. The rearrangement uses TRBV5-1 and TRBJ2-5; D is undetermined. Trimming pared 4 bases from V and 0 bases from J, leaving 13 bases between. The germline V gene has CDR1 SGHRS and CDR2 YFSETQ. This CDR3 is 15 amino acids long. CDR3 protein: CASSSAMGNQETQYF. For the CDR3, the DNA is TGCGCCAGCAGCAGTGCTATGGGAAACCAAGAGACCCAGTACTTC. The full variable domain, with the rest looked up from reference TRBV5-1 and TRBJ2-5, is KAGVTQTPRYLIKTRGQQVTLSCSPISGHRSVSWYQQTPGQGLQFLFEYFSETQRNKGNFPGRFSGRQFSNSRSEMNVSTLELGDSALYLCASSSAMGNQETQYFGPGTRLLVL.

This chain links TRBV19 with TRBJ2-1; 13 bases line up with TRBD2. CDR1 and CDR2 from the germline V gene are LNHDA and SQIVND (reference sequence). The CDR3 extends over 16 amino acids. Unmatched junction bases numbered 3, after V lost 3 bases and J lost 4 bases. CDR3 nucleotide sequence: TGTGCCAGTAGTATCCCACTAGCGGGGGGGTACAATGAGCAGTTCTTC. Translation gives CASSIPLAGGYNEQFF. Combining the CDR3 with reference TRBV19 and TRBJ2-1 gives the whole variable domain DGGITQSPKYLFRKEGQNVTLSCEQNLNHDAMYWYRQDPGQGLRLIYYSQIVNDFQKGDIAEGYSVSREKKESFPLTVTSAQKNPTAFYLCASSIPLAGGYNEQFFGPGTRLTVL.

Ten or more counts support this clonotype. This chain's CDR3 is CASSLALAGTDTQYF. The CDR3, as DNA: TGCGCCAGCAGCTTGGCTCTAGCGGGGACAGATACGCAGTATTTT. The chain carries TRBV5-1 and TRBJ2-3; 9 bases map to TRBD2. The V and J ends lost 0 bases and 3 bases, in that order; junction bases with no gene match: 2. The CDR3 runs to 15 residues. Germline CDR1 is SGHRS and CDR2 is YFSETQ.

This clonotype has just one count. A much larger clonotype is one base distant, so this may be a read error. The chain joins TRBV5-4 to TRBJ1-3; no clear D gene. Germline assignment: CDR1 SGHNT and CDR2 YYREEE (reference sequence). The CDR3 extends over 14 amino acids. CDR3 sequence reads: CASSYRHDGSTIYF. The CDR3 DNA follows: TGTGCCAGCAGCTACCGACATGATGGAAGCACCATATATTTT.

This clonotype was counted a few times. Given a much more abundant clone one base away, this may be a read error. The chain is built from TRBV7-9 and TRBJ2-1; TRBD1 might be the D (6 bases). CDR3 length: 16 amino acids. In germline, CDR1 is SEHNR, CDR2 FQNEAQ (reference sequence). V was cut by 2 bases and J by 2 bases, with 13 bases left in between. CDR3 nucleotide sequence: TGTGCCAGCAGCTTATTAGGGGCAGGGGCCTACAATGAGCAGTTCTTC. Translating gives CASSLLGAGAYNEQFF.

This clonotype has just one count. A clone one base away is much larger, so this may be a read error. This chain links TRBV30 with TRBJ2-7, with a tentative D call TRBD2 (6 bases). The germline V gene encodes CDR1 GTSNPN and CDR2 SVGIG (reference sequence). The CDR3 contains 14 residues. In nucleotides, the CDR3 is TGTGCCTGGAGTGTTGGAGGGCTACTCTACGAGCAGTGCTTC. Translated: CAWSVGGLLYEQCF.